This T cell receptor beta chain was documented in a study of vaccination and CD4 T cells after COVID-19 (dated by TCRdb to 2021 to 2024). About the investigation overall: Convalescent patients had a positive SARS-CoV-2 result on nasal swab PCR, and of these patients, nine had mild disease and one had severe disease. Post-COVID blood samples from convalescent patients were collected a median of about 100 days after diagnosis, with a range of 35 to 161 days. In some eleven COVID-19 convalescent patients and a handful of infection-naive healthy vaccine recipients, researchers compared the spike-specific CD4+ TCR repertoire from before mRNA vaccination with the repertoire from after. Six males and four females were included in the convalescent cohort, with two Hispanic individuals, seven Caucasians, two Asians and one multiracial person represented. In control cultures, a CEFX viral epitope pool was used as positive control, an HIV-1 Nef peptide pool was used as negative control, or no peptide was added. For stimulating the cultures, overlapping spike peptide pools were used, derived from SARS-CoV-2 as well as from the common cold coronaviruses HCoV-NL63, HCoV-OC43 and HCoV-229E. Each participant got two doses of either the Pfizer-BioNTech BNT162b2 vaccine (n=8) or the Moderna mRNA-1273 vaccine (n=2). Post-vaccine blood samples were taken a median of approximately 70 days after the second vaccine dose, with a range of 14 to 241 days.

Study-wide conclusions, independent of this receptor: Among convalescent patients, a median roughly 90% of the SARS-CoV-2-reactive clones seen after vaccination appeared only after vaccination, which suggests priming specific to the vaccine. The number of convalescent patients in the study was relatively small, and the study did not examine early timepoints following natural infection. The median number of SARS-CoV-2-reactive clonotypes rose from roughly 20 after infection to 30 to 45 after vaccination, but the change was not significant. Nearly all vaccine-specific clones in convalescent patients (304 of 307) were mono-reactive for SARS-CoV-2 spike rather than cross-reactive with common cold coronaviruses.

Concerning this clonotype itself: This clone's antigen is unknown. The input lacks base qualities; no much larger clone sits a single base away.

Libraries were made using PCR. At the Johns Hopkins FTIC core, DNA from the cultured CD4+ T cells underwent TCR sequencing with the Oncomine TCR Beta short-read assay. The QIAamp micro DNA kit was used to extract genomic DNA from the cultured CD4+ T cells. The Oncomine TCR Beta libraries from cultured CD4+ T cells were pooled using unique dual indexes and then sequenced on an Illumina iSeq 100. The authors' analysis ran thus. Non-productive sequences were filtered out, and CDR3s that did not start with C, did not end with F or W, or were shorter than 7 amino acids were discarded. The MANAFEST web application identified antigen-specific clonotypes by comparing peptide-stimulated wells against reference wells and other culture wells. To be called positive, a clone needed an FDR below 0.05, an odds ratio above 5, and a productive frequency above 0.1% in at least two of three replicate wells. Cross-reactive clonotypes were defined as significantly expanded in both SARS-CoV-2 spike wells and at least one common cold coronavirus spike condition. Levenshtein distances (stringdist) and unrooted phylogenetic trees (ape) in R version 3.6.1 were used to assess CDR3 homology. TCRdb trimmed public reads at Q25 via fastp, called clones via MiXCR and kept in-frame beta chains. Here each entry gathers all rows of one CDR3 protein and keeps the most common genes and DNA. TCRdb's processing, not the authors' own work, is the source of the V and J calls. The table for this sample lists about 10,000 distinct CDR3 sequences; 50% to 55% of them were counted only once. The ten top clones hold 10% of the sample.

According to the germline V gene, CDR1 reads ENHRY and CDR2 reads SYGVKD. V trim: 3 bases; J trim: 3 bases; unmatched bases: 3. The CDR3 runs 14 amino acids, cysteine and phenylalanine included. Only CDR3 DNA remains: 42 bases, in frame from the first base. The meaning of the sample's treatment or condition label: approximately 9-day PBMC culture with coronavirus spike peptide pools or control peptides (ViraFEST assay). The ViraFEST assay, used in the study, expanded antigen-specific T cells with peptide pools and then identified the expanded clonotypes through TCR sequencing. The convalescent patients' positive SARS-CoV-2 PCR tests were from March to December 2020, which was before the Alpha, Beta and Delta variants emerged in the United States. Each well held some 2 million PBMCs cultured in IMDM containing roughly 5% human AB serum and roughly 9.7 IU/ml IL-2, with around 9.2 ug/ml peptide pools added. On days 3 and 7, half of the culture medium was replaced with fresh IL-2-containing medium. After about nine days of culture, CD4+ T cells were isolated by negative selection with the EasySep CD4+ T cell isolation kit. Ficoll-Paque Plus gradient centrifugation was used to isolate PBMCs from whole blood, and the isolated PBMCs were then either used fresh or cryopreserved at -140C. Each culture condition was generally run in triplicate wells.

Sequenced material: CD4+ T cells from blood, cultured in vitro. The chain is assembled from TRBV10-3 and TRBJ2-7, and 9 bases in between align with TRBD2. The clonotype originates from a human donor who had recovered from COVID-19. The DNA is TGTGCCATCAGTGAATTAGCGGGAGACTACGAGCAGTACTTC. Translated, this gives CAISELAGDYEQYF.